This T cell receptor beta chain was obtained from a study of T-cell reconstitution after alpha-beta-depleted transplantation in children. As it was prepared, the TCRbeta library received unique molecular identifiers. One entry per CDR3 protein, called by TCRdb with MiXCR from the PCR reads. This table holds 210,000 or so distinct CDR3 sequences, around 9.6% found once. In this sample, this clonotype turned up many times. This clonotype was sampled from a human donor who donated a stem cell graft to a child with acute lymphoblastic leukemia. Material: PBMCs from the stem cell graft donor, obtained from the stem cell graft.

The CDR3, as DNA: TGTGCCAGCAGTCGGACAAATGGCGCCTACGAGCAGTACTTC. It codes for CASSRTNGAYEQYF. V and J are TRBV6-2 or TRBV6-3 and TRBJ2-7; weak D call: TRBD1 (5 bases). CDR1 is MNHEY and CDR2 is SVGEGT in the germline V gene. The CDR3 has 14 amino acids. V shed 5 bases and J shed 2 bases, with 13 bases lying between them.